This T cell receptor beta chain was documented in a study of shared clonotypes between healthy human individuals. Findings and caveats of the study: Sorted-subset sequencing was shown by rarefaction to be incomplete despite large depth.

Germline CDR1 SQVTM, CDR2 ANQGSEA. The length of the CDR3 is 13 residues. V shed 6 bases, J shed 8 bases, and the junction held 10 bases outside the gene matches. The genomic DNA of each subset was split evenly across several immunoSEQ plates. Assay used: immunoSEQ multiplex PCR; TCRdb lists only in-frame clones, some missing. Of around 2,000,000 clones in the sample, roughly 91% were seen once. In regard to this clone: Its antigen is unidentified.

CD45RO-negative cells were positively selected for CCR7, leaving out terminally differentiated effector memory CD45RA+ cells. This receptor was taken from a man between 18 and 35 years old in good health. Some clones in this sample may be carry-over from other donors' samples. Sequenced material: naive CD8+ T cells from PBMCs. V gene TRBV29-1 combines with J gene TRBJ1-2; 9 bases match TRBD1. The CDR3 DNA reads as TGCAGCGTCCCGGGACAGGGATCTACAGGCTACACCTTC. Amino acid sequence: CSVPGQGSTGYTF.